The clone carrying this T cell receptor beta chain occurred a few times. Time point reported: newly diagnosed GD, antithyroid drugs for less than 3 months. PBMC-derived RNA was used for the TCR library. These data belong to a study of regulatory T cells in long-lasting Graves disease. Arm-PCR of CDR3 regions with iRepertoire HTBI primers generated TCR beta libraries. TCRdb reanalysed the multiplex PCR reads using MiXCR and keeps one entry per CDR3 protein. The sample has about 450,000 distinct CDR3 sequences, around 15% seen once. V was pared by 3 bases and J by 8 bases, with 7 bases between. The germline gives CDR1 MDHEN, CDR2 SYDVKM. The CDR3 runs to 12 residues. The data also belong to a second study, concerning T cells in Graves' hyperthyroidism and ophthalmopathy. That paper notes: HTBI primers drove first-round RT-PCR of the TCR CDR3.

The clonotype originates from a woman between 25 and 40 years old with Graves disease. Sequencing used peripheral blood mononuclear cells (PBMCs), obtained at new diagnosis, from a patient treated with antithyroid drugs. J is TRBJ2-2 and V is TRBV28; D is ambiguous. The CDR3 DNA sequence: TGTGCCAGCAGTTTCTGGGGTGGGGAGCTGTTTTTT. This sequence encodes CASSFWGGELFF.